These 17 T cell receptor beta chains originate from one sample sequenced in a study of PD-1 blockade in classical Hodgkin lymphoma. The time point denotes: cycle 4 day 1 (C4D1), after less than 7 weeks of nivolumab. Every patient had relapsed following autologous stem cell transplantation, and cohorts differed in brentuximab vedotin exposure. Profiling relied on immunoSEQ multiplex PCR, and the TCRdb table lists in-frame clones only, not all of them. The sample records some 58,000 clones, roughly nine tenths being singletons. Specimen: peripheral blood mononuclear cells (PBMCs), collected before the fourth cycle of nivolumab. These TCRs come from a human donor with classical Hodgkin lymphoma.

The rearrangement joins TRBV6-5 to TRBJ2-2; TRBD1 might be the D (5 bases). Looked up from germline, CDR1 is MNHEY and CDR2 is SVGAGI. V was cut by 7 bases and J by 3 bases, with 9 bases left in between. The CDR3 loop spans 13 amino acids. The CDR3 reads CASTDRDTGELFF. As DNA, the CDR3 is TGTGCCAGCACCGACAGAGACACCGGGGAGCTGTTTTTT.

This clone has a single count. The chain carries TRBV5-1 and TRBJ2-5; D not resolved. The closer fit of TRBJ2-7 to the DNA end suggests the J call may be wrong. Germline CDR1 SGHRS, CDR2 YFSETQ. This CDR3 comprises 14 residues. CDR3 sequence reads: CASSLAGALYEQYF. The CDR3 coding sequence is TGCGCCAGCAGCTTGGCCGGAGCTTTATACGAGCAGTACTTC.

J is TRBJ1-1 and V is TRBV2; D might be TRBD1 (5 bases). The CDR3 totals 13 residues. Per the germline V gene, CDR1 is SNHLY and CDR2 is FYNNEI. Trimming stripped 2 bases from V and 10 bases from J, with 14 bases between. The CDR3 protein is CASSEHGAMVAFF. In DNA form, the CDR3 reads TGTGCCAGCAGTGAACACGGGGCTATGGTAGCTTTCTTT.

Comment on this clone: At one boundary the junction diverges from the germline segment, which might be a read error. The chain employs TRBV6-5 and TRBJ2-7; a possible D gene is TRBD1 (6 bases). This CDR3 is 16 amino acids long. Germline V CDR1 and CDR2: MNHEY, SVGAGI. As DNA, the CDR3 is TGTGCCGGCAGTTACTCATGGGGGCCTACCTCCTACGAGCAGTACTTC. It specifies CAGSYSWGPTSYEQYF.

V gene TRBV13 combines with J gene TRBJ2-7, with 13 nucleotides matching TRBD2. J gave up 6 bases and V 5 bases, and 7 bases lay outside the gene matches. CDR3 size: 15 residues. Germline V CDR1 and CDR2: PRHDT, FYEKMQ (reference sequence). In DNA, the CDR3 is TGTGCCAGCAGCCTACTAGCGGGGGGGCCTCGCGAGCAGTACTTC. It translates to CASSLLAGGPREQYF.

The chain employs TRBV20-1 and TRBJ2-3; D ambiguous. CDR3 size: 10 residues. Germline CDR1 and CDR2: DFQATT and SNEGSKA (reference sequence). Trimming cost V 7 bases and J 5 bases, with 7 bases left between them. The CDR3 sequence is CSGYVDTQYF. The CDR3 DNA sequence: TGCAGTGGTTACGTAGATACGCAGTATTTT.

This chain connects TRBV25-1 to TRBJ1-1; TRBD1 is a possible D gene (5 bases). This CDR3 has 12 residues. The V gene's germline CDR1 is MGHDK and CDR2 SYGVNS. V lost 6 bases to trimming and J lost 2 bases, with 7 bases between them. The CDR3 sequence is CASSGGNTEAFF. The CDR3 nucleotides read TGTGCCAGCAGCGGGGGAAACACTGAAGCTTTCTTT.

This chain uses TRBV28 with TRBJ1-1, with D possibly TRBD1 on 5 matching bases. This CDR3 is 13 amino acids long. Looked up from germline, CDR1 is MDHEN and CDR2 is SYDVKM. V shed 2 bases and J shed 11 bases, with 15 bases lying between them. CDR3 bases: TGTGCCAGCAGTTTACCTCCTCCGGGGGAGGCTTTCTTT. Translation gives CASSLPPPGEAFF.

The sample holds one count of this clone. The V and J genes are TRBV7-9 and TRBJ2-3, with no clear D. The V end lost 7 bases, the J end lost 4 bases, and 9 bases lay between the germline ends. Per germline, CDR1 SEHNR and CDR2 FQNEAQ (reference sequence). The CDR3 runs 12 residues. DNA for the CDR3: TGTGCCAGCACCGGGCAGGCAGATACGCAGTATTTT. This codes for CASTGQADTQYF.

V gene TRBV6-5 combines with J gene TRBJ1-1; tentative D call: TRBD1 (5 bases). The CDR3 has 15 residues. Germline-derived CDR1 and CDR2 are MNHEY and SVGAGI. V shed 8 bases and J shed 3 bases, with 19 bases lying between them. DNA for the CDR3: TGTGCCAGCTCAAAGGGAAGGACAACGCACACTGAAGCTTTCTTT. Protein: CASSKGRTTHTEAFF.

The rearrangement uses TRBV5-5 and TRBJ1-1; D gene unclear. This CDR3 has 13 amino acids. The germline V and J ends were trimmed by 1 base and 1 base, with 5 bases remaining between them. Per the germline V gene, CDR1 is SGHKS and CDR2 is YYEKEE (reference sequence). CDR3 DNA: TGTGCCAGCAGCTTGTCCTGGAACACTGAAGCTTTCTTT. It translates to CASSLSWNTEAFF. Filled out from reference TRBV5-5 and TRBJ1-1, the complete variable domain reads DAGVTQSPTHLIKTRGQQVTLRCSPISGHKSVSWYQQVLGQGPQFIFQYYEKEERGRGNFPDRFSARQFPNYSSELNVNALLLGDSALYLCASSLSWNTEAFFGQGTRLTVV.

The chain joins TRBV19 to TRBJ1-3; no definite D call. The CDR3 spans 14 residues. V was shortened by 10 bases and J by 2 bases, with 15 bases between the two germline ends. From germline, CDR1 is LNHDA and CDR2 SQIVND (reference sequence). The CDR3 loop is CATTERFPGNTIYF. The CDR3 DNA is TGTGCCACCACCGAACGTTTTCCTGGAAACACCATATATTTT.

The rearrangement joins TRBV2 to TRBJ1-5; TRBD1 might be the D (6 bases). Trimming stripped 6 bases from V and 8 bases from J, with 17 bases between. Per germline, CDR1 SNHLY and CDR2 FYNNEI. The CDR3 has 14 residues. CDR3 loop: CASRTAGAGEPQHF. In DNA, the CDR3 is TGTGCCAGCAGGACCGCGGGGGCCGGTGAGCCCCAGCATTTT.

The V call is TRBV5-1, the J call TRBJ2-1; D is perhaps TRBD1 (6 bases). V dropped 0 bases and J dropped 8 bases, with 12 bases sitting between them. Germline CDR1 reads SGHRS; CDR2 reads YFSETQ. This CDR3 has 14 amino acids. For the CDR3, the DNA is TGCGCCAGCAGCTTGGCGCAGGGGAACGATGAGCAGTTCTTC. The encoded protein is CASSLAQGNDEQFF.

This clone was recorded only once. The chain uses TRBV19 and TRBJ2-6; 7 positions agree with TRBD1. The CDR3 consists of 14 residues. J was trimmed by 2 bases and V by 7 bases; bases with no gene match: 2. The germline V gene encodes CDR1 LNHDA and CDR2 SQIVND (reference sequence). The CDR3: CASTTGAGANVLTF. In DNA, the CDR3 is TGTGCCAGTACCACAGGGGCTGGGGCCAACGTCCTGACTTTC. The full variable domain, its missing parts supplied by reference TRBV19 and TRBJ2-6, is DGGITQSPKYLFRKEGQNVTLSCEQNLNHDAMYWYRQDPGQGLRLIYYSQIVNDFQKGDIAEGYSVSREKKESFPLTVTSAQKNPTAFYLCASTTGAGANVLTFGAGSRLTVL.

The chain carries TRBV30 and TRBJ1-6, with D possibly being TRBD1 (5 bases). The germline gives CDR1 GTSNPN, CDR2 SVGIG (reference sequence). The CDR3 runs to 15 residues. V was clipped by 3 bases and J by 10 bases, with 19 bases between them. The CDR3 region is CAWSKGIRQFSPLHF. DNA of the CDR3: TGTGCCTGGAGCAAGGGAATCAGACAGTTCTCACCCCTCCACTTT.

The chain carries TRBV7-3 and TRBJ1-1; D is unclear. Looked up from germline, CDR1 is SGHTA and CDR2 is FQGTGA. V dropped 0 bases and J dropped 5 bases, with 4 bases sitting between them. The length of the CDR3 is 12 residues. CDR3 protein: CASSLTGTEAFF. DNA of the CDR3: TGTGCCAGCAGCTTAACAGGGACTGAAGCTTTCTTT.